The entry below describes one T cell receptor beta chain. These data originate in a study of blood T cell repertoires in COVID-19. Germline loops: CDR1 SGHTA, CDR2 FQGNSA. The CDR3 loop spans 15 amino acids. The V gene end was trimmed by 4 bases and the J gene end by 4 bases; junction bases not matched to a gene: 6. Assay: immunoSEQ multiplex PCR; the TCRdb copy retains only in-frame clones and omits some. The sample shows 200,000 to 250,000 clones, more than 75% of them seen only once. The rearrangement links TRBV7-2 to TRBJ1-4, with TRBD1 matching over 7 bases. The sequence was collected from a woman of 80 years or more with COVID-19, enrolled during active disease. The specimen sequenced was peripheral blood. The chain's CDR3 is CASSSRGDSNEKLFF. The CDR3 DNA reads TGTGCCAGCAGCTCTAGAGGGGACAGTAATGAAAAACTGTTTTTT.